What follows is one TCR beta chain and its context. What it binds is not known. Method: immunoSEQ multiplex PCR; TCRdb's copy keeps in-frame clones and lacks some. The sample includes about 160,000 clones, under 90% of them seen just once. CDR1 and CDR2 from the germline V gene are LNHDA and SQIVND (reference sequence). V was pared by 2 bases and J by 6 bases, with 11 bases between. This CDR3 has 13 residues. This record belongs to a study of cytomegalovirus exposure and HLA in healthy donors. Study-wide background: In a later analysis, the roughly 110 validation repertoires were reported to have used the same platform as the approximately 620 first-cohort repertoires. General study findings and limits: In vitro data verified three CMV-associated chains as specific for CMV antigens. TCR beta chains numbering some 160 were designated cytomegalovirus-associated.

This rearrangement joins TRBV19 to TRBJ2-7, with a possible D match to TRBD1 (5 bases). The sequence came from a young woman in good health and CMV-seropositive. The sequenced material came from PBMCs. Written as DNA, the CDR3 is TGTGCCAGTAGTATAACAGGTTTCCGCGAGCAGTACTTC. Protein: CASSITGFREQYF.